Below, one TCR beta chain is given with its context. This specimen belongs to a study of T cell responses to AZD1222 COVID-19 vaccine. Assay: immunoSEQ multiplex PCR; the TCRdb copy retains only in-frame clones and omits some. Found here are some 95,000 clones, approximately 89% of them singletons; the top ten hold 2.8%. V lost 8 bases, J lost 5 bases, and 6 bases stayed unmatched. Germline V gene lookup returns CDR1 MNHEY and CDR2 SVGAGI. The CDR3 covers 14 residues. This sequence joins TRBV6-5 and TRBJ2-5, with 12 bases identical to TRBD1. This clonotype was sampled from an adult in good health. The sample consisted of peripheral blood, taken on day 0 of MenACWY control vaccination. The CDR3 reads CASVRDRGLETQYF. CDR3 nucleotides: TGTGCCAGCGTCCGGGACAGGGGGCTGGAGACCCAGTACTTC.